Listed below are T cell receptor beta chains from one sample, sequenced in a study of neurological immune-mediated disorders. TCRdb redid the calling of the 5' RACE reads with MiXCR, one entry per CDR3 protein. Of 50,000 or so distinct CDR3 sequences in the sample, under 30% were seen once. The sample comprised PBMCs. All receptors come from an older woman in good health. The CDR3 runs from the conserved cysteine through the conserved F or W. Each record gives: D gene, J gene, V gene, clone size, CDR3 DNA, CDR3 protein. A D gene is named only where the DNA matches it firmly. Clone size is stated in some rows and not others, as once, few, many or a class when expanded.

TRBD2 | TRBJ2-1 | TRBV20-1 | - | TGCAGTGCTAGTCTCGGGGGGGCGAGCAATGAGCAGTTCTTC | CSASLGGASNEQFF
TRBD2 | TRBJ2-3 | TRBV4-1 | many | TGCGCCAGCAGCCAAGACGGGACTAGCGGGGGGGGCACAGATACGCAGTATTTT | CASSQDGTSGGGTDTQYF
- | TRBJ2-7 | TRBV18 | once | TGTGCCAGCTCACGGGAGGCCTGGGGGTACGAGCAGTACTTC | CASSREAWGYEQYF
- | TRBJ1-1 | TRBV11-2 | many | TGTGCCAGCAGCTTAGTAGGCACTGAAGCTTTCTTT | CASSLVGTEAFF
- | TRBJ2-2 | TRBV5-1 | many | TGCGCCAGCAGATTGGATGTCACCGGGGAGCTGTTTTTT | CASRLDVTGELFF
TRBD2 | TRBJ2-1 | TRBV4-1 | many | TGCGCCAGCAGCCAACTCGGACTAGCGGGTAACTACAATGAGCAGTTCTTC | CASSQLGLAGNYNEQFF
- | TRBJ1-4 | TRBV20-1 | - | TGCAGTGTGGCAGACAGTCGCCCGAAAGGCGAAAAACTGTTTTTT | CSVADSRPKGEKLFF
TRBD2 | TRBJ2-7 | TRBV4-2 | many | TGTGCCAGCAGCCAGAGACTAGCGGGAGGGCCGTGGGAGCAGTACTTC | CASSQRLAGGPWEQYF
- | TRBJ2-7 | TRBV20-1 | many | TGCAGTGCCCGGTACCCTTCCTACGAGCAGTACTTC | CSARYPSYEQYF
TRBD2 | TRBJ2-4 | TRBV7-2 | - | TGTGCCAGCAGCTTAGAAAGCGGGGGAAACATTCAGTACTTC | CASSLESGGNIQYF
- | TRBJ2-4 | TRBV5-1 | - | TGCGCCAGCAGCTTGGCCAGGGGTATGGACATTCAGTACTTC | CASSLARGMDIQYF
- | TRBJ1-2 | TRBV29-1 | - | TGCAGCGCTAGGATAGGGTCAAGTTTTAGCTACACCTTC | CSARIGSSFSYTF
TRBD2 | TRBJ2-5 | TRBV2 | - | TGTGCCAGCAGGCCCGGACTAGCCCAAGAGACCCAGTACTTC | CASRPGLAQETQYF
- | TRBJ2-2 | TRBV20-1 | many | TGCAGTGCCGTCCGGGACTACACCGGGGAGCTGTTTTTT | CSAVRDYTGELFF
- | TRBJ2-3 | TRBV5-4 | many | TGTGCCAGCAGCTTTTACGGGGGCGCGACAGATACGCAGTATTTT | CASSFYGGATDTQYF
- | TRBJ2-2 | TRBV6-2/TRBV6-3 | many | TGTGCCAGCGAGCGAGACACCGGGGAGCTGTTTTTT | CASERDTGELFF
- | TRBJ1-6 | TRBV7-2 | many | TGTGCCAGCAGCTCCCGGGACCTCTTTTCCGACTTTTATAATTCACCCCTCCACTTT | CASSSRDLFSDFYNSPLHF
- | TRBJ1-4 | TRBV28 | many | TGTGCCAGCAGTCAGGGGACTAATGAAAAACTGTTTTTT | CASSQGTNEKLFF
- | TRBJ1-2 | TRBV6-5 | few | TGTGCCAGCAGATCCACAGCGTACTATGGCTACACCTTC | CASRSTAYYGYTF
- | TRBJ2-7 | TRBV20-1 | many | TGCAGTGCTAGAAGTCTACTGGGTTTCTACGAGCAGTACTTC | CSARSLLGFYEQYF
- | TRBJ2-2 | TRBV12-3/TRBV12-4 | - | TGTGCCAGCAGTTGGCCCGGGGAGCTGTTTTTT | CASSWPGELFF
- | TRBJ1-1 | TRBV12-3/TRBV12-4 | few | TGTGCCAGCAGTTTACGTAGGACTGAAGCTTTCTTT | CASSLRRTEAFF
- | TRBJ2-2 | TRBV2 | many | TGTGCCAGCAGACAAGAGGGATCCGGGGAGCTGTTTTTT | CASRQEGSGELFF
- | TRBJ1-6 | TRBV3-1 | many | TGTGCCAGCAGCCTACAGGGAGGTAATTCACCCCTCCACTTT | CASSLQGGNSPLHF
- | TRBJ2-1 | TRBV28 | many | TGTGCCAGCAGGGCCGGTGGGCACAATGAGCAGTTCTTC | CASRAGGHNEQFF
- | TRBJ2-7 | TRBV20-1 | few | TGCAGTGCTTACCGGGACGACTCCTACGAGCAGTACTTC | CSAYRDDSYEQYF
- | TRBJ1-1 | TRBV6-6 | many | TGTGCCAGCAGTTACTCGCAGTTCACTGAAGCTTTCTTT | CASSYSQFTEAFF
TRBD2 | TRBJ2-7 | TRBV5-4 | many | TGTGCCAGCAGCTTTGAGGGACTAGCCCACGAGCAGTACTTC | CASSFEGLAHEQYF
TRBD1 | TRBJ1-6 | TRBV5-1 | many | TGCGCCAGCAGCTCGGGACAGGGGGCAGATTCACCCCTCCACTTT | CASSSGQGADSPLHF
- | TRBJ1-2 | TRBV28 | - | TGTGCCAGCAGTCCCCCTTTCCCGAGCTACACCTTC | CASSPPFPSYTF
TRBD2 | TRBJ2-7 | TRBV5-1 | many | TGCGCCAGCAACCCCGGGACTAGCGGGAGAGCTTCTTACGAGCAGTACTTC | CASNPGTSGRASYEQYF
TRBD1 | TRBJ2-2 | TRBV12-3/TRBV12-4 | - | TGTGCCAGCAGCGCGGGGACAGGTTGGACCGGGGAGCTGTTTTTT | CASSAGTGWTGELFF
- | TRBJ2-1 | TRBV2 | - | TGTGCCAGCACCTTGTACAATGAGCAGTTCTTC | CASTLYNEQFF
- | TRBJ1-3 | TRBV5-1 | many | TGCGCCAGCAGCTTTACAGATCTTGGGGACACCATATATTTT | CASSFTDLGDTIYF
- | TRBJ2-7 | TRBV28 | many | TGTGCCAGCAGTTTGAGGGGCCGGGACGAGCAGTACTTC | CASSLRGRDEQYF
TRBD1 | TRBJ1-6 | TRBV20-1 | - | TGCAGTGCTAGAGCCGGGACAGGGTATTCACCCCTCCACTTT | CSARAGTGYSPLHF
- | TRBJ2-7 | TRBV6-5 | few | TGTGCCAGCGAGGGTAAGGAGCAGTACTTC | CASEGKEQYF
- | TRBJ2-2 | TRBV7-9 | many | TGTGCCAGCAGCTTCGGGCCGAACACCGGGGAGCTGTTTTTT | CASSFGPNTGELFF
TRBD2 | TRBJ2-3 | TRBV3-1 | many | TGTGCCAGCAGCCAACTAGCGGAGACCTTCACAGATACGCAGTATTTT | CASSQLAETFTDTQYF
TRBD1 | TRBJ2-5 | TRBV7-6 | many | TGTGCCAGCAGCTTCCGGGACAGGTCCCAGGAGACCCAGTACTTC | CASSFRDRSQETQYF
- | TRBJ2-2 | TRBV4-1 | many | TGCGCCAGCAGCCGCAGCTCCCCCGACACCGGGGAGCTGTTTTTT | CASSRSSPDTGELFF
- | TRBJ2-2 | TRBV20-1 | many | TGCAGTGCTAGAGGATTCAGCGACACCGGGGAGCTGTTTTTT | CSARGFSDTGELFF
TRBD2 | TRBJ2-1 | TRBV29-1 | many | TGCAGCGTGATCATAGCGGGTAAGGAGTTCTTC | CSVIIAGKEFF
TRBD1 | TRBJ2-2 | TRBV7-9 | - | TGTGCCAGCAGACGGAAACGACAGGGGGCGATTGGTACCGGGGAGCTGTTTTTT | CASRRKRQGAIGTGELFF
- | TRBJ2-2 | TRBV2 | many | TGTGCCAGCAGTCCCTTTCTTGACACCGGGGAGCTGTTTTTT | CASSPFLDTGELFF
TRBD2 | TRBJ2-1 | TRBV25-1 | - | TGTGCCACCTCATTGGCGGGGGGGTCCTACAATGAGCAGTTCTTC | CATSLAGGSYNEQFF
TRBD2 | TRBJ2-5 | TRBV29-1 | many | TGCAGCGTCCTAGCGGGAGGAGCGGAGACCCAGTACTTC | CSVLAGGAETQYF